This T cell receptor (beta chain) was found in a study of T cells in Graves' hyperthyroidism and ophthalmopathy. Study-wide results and limits: Blood also held most thyroid clonotypes expanded beyond 0.001.

Regions amplified from RNA transcripts were the TCR beta CDR3 regions. The TCR CDR3 was amplified in a first-round RT-PCR using the HTBI primer set. Each CDR3 protein gets one entry after TCRdb re-called the multiplex PCR reads with MiXCR. The data contain roughly 500,000 distinct CDR3 sequences, roughly 45% of them singletons. Diagnoses were established using clinical symptoms, serum thyroxine and TRAb, thyroid ultrasound and orbital computed tomography. This clonotype was seen ten or more times. Its antigen is not known. CDR3 length: 16 residues. Germline values: CDR1 DFQATT, CDR2 SNEGSKA (reference sequence). Trimming cost V 6 bases and J 3 bases; bases outside gene matches: 14.

Sequencing was performed on peripheral blood or thyroid tissue (not recorded which). The source is an adult woman with Graves' disease, either hyperthyroidism or ophthalmopathy (not recorded which). The rearrangement links TRBV20-1 to TRBJ1-5; TRBD1 agrees at 7 bases. Written as DNA, the CDR3 is TGCAGTGCAACAAGATCAGGGGGGTTTGTCAATCAGCCCCAGCATTTT. Encoded protein: CSATRSGGFVNQPQHF.